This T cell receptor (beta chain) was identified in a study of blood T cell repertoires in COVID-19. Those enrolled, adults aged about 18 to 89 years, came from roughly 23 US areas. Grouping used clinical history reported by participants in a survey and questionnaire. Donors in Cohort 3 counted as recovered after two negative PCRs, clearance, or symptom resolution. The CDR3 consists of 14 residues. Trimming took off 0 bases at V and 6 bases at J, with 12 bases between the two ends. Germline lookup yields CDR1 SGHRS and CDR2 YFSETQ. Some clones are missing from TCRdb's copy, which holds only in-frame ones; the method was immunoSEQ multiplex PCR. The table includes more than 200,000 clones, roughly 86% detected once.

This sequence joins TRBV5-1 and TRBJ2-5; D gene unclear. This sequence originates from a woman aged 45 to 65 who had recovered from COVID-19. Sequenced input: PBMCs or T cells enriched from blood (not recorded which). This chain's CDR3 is CASSLAAGVQTQYF. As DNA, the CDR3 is TGCGCCAGCAGCTTGGCGGCAGGTGTACAGACCCAGTACTTC. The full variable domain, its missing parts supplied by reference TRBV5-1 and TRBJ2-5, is KAGVTQTPRYLIKTRGQQVTLSCSPISGHRSVSWYQQTPGQGLQFLFEYFSETQRNKGNFPGRFSGRQFSNSRSEMNVSTLELGDSALYLCASSLAAGVQTQYFGPGTRLLVL.